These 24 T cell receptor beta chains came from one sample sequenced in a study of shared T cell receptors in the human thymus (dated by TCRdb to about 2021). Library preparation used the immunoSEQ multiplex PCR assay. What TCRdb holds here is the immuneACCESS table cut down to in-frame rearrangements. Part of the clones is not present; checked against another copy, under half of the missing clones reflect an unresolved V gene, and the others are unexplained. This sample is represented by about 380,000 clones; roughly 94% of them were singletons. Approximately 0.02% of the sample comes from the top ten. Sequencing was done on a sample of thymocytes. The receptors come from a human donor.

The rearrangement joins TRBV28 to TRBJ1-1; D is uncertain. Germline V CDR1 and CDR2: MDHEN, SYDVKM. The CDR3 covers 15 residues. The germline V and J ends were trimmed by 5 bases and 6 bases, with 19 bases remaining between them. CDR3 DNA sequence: TGTGCCAGCAGTCCCCCTGATTTCGAACGACCTGAAGCTTTCTTT. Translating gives CASSPPDFERPEAFF.

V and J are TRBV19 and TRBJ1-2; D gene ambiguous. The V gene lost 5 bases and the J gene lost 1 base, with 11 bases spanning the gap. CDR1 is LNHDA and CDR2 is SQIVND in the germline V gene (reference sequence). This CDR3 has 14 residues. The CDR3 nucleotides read TGTGCCAGTAGTTTCCTCGGGGTTAACTATGGCTACACCTTC. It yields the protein CASSFLGVNYGYTF. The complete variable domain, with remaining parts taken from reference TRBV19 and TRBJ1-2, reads DGGITQSPKYLFRKEGQNVTLSCEQNLNHDAMYWYRQDPGQGLRLIYYSQIVNDFQKGDIAEGYSVSREKKESFPLTVTSAQKNPTAFYLCASSFLGVNYGYTFGSGTRLTVV.

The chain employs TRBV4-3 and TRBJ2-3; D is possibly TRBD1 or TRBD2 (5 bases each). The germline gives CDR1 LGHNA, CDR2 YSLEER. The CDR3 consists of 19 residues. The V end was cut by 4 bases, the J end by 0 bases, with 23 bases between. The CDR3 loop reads CASSLYRDRGSSSTDTQYF. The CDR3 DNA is TGCGCCAGCAGCCTGTACCGGGACCGAGGTTCTTCTAGCACAGATACGCAGTATTTT.

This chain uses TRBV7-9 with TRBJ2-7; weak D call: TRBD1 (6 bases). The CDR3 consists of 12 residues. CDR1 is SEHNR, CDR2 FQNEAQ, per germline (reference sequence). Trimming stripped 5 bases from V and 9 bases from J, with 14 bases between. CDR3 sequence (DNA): TGTGCCAGCAGCACACGACAGGTAGCGCAGTACTTC. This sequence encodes CASSTRQVAQYF.

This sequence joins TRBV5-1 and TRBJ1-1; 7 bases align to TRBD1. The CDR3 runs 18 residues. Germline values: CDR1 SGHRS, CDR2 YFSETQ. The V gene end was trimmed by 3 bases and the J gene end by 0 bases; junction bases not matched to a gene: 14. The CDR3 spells CASSSGERDSAMNTEAFF. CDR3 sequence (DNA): TGCGCCAGCAGCTCGGGGGAGCGGGACAGCGCCATGAACACTGAAGCTTTCTTT.

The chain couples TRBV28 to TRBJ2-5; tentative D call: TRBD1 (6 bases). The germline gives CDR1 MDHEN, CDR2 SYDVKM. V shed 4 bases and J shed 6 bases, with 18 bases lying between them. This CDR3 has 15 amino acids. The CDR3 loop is CASSYLRDTPKTQYF. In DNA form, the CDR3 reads TGTGCCAGCAGTTATCTGAGGGACACCCCAAAGACCCAGTACTTC.

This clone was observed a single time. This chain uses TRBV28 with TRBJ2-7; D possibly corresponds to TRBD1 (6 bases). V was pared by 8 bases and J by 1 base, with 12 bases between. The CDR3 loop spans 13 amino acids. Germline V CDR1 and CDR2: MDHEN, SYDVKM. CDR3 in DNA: TGTGCCAGCTTTCGACAGGATTCCTACGAGCAGTACTTC. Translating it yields CASFRQDSYEQYF. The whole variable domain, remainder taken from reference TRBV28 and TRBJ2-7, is DVKVTQSSRYLVKRTGEKVFLECVQDMDHENMFWYRQDPGLGLRLIYFSYDVKMKEKGDIPEGYSVSREKKERFSLILESASTNQTSMYLCASFRQDSYEQYFGPGTRLTVT.

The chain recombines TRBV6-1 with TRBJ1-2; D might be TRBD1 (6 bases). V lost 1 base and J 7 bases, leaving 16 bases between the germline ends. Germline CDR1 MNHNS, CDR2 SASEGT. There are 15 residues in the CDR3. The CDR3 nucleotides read TGTGCCAGCAGTGAAGACGGTCGGGGGCGGAGTGGCTACACCTTC. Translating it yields CASSEDGRGRSGYTF.

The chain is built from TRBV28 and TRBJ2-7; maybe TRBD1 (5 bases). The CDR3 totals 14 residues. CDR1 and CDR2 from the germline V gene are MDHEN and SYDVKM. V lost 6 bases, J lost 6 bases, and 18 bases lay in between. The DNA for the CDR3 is TGTGCCAGCAGGAAGGGGCCCCCAACCGGCGAGCAGTACTTC. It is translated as CASRKGPPTGEQYF.

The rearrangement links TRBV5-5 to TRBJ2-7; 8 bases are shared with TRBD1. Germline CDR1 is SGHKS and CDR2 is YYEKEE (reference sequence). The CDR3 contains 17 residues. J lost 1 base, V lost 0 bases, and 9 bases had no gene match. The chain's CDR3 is CASSLVFRQGWSYEQYF. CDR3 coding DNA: TGTGCCAGCAGCTTGGTATTTCGACAGGGGTGGTCCTACGAGCAGTACTTC.

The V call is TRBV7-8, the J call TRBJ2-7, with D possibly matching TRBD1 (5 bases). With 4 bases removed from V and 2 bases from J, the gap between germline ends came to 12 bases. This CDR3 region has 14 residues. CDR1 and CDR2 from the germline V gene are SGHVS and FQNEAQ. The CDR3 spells CASSYRTITYEQYF. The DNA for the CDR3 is TGTGCCAGCAGCTACAGGACAATAACCTACGAGCAGTACTTC.

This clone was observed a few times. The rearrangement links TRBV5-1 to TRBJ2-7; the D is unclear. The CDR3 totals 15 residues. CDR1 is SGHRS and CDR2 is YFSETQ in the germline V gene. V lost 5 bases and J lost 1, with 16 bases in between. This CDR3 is CASSLGEQSSYEQYF. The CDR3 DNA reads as TGCGCCAGCAGTCTCGGAGAACAATCTTCCTACGAGCAGTACTTC.

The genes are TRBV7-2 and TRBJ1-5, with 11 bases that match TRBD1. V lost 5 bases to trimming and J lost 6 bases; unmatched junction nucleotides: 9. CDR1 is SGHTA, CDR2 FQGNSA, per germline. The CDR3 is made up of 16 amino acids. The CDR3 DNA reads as TGTGCCAGCAGCATTGGGACAGGGGGTAAGGCTCAGCCCCAGCATTTT. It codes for CASSIGTGGKAQPQHF.

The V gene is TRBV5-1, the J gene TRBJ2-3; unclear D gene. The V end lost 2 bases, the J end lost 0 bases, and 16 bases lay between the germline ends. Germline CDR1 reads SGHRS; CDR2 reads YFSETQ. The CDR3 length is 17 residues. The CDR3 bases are TGCGCCAGCAGCTTTAAGACACTACCTCCTAGCACAGATACGCAGTATTTT. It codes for CASSFKTLPPSTDTQYF.

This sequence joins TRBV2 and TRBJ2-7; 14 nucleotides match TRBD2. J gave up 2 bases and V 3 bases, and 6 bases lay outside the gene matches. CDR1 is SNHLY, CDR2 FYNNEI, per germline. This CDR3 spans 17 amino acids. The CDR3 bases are TGTGCCAGCAGTGATAACAGACTAGCGGGAGGGACCTACGAGCAGTACTTC. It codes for CASSDNRLAGGTYEQYF.

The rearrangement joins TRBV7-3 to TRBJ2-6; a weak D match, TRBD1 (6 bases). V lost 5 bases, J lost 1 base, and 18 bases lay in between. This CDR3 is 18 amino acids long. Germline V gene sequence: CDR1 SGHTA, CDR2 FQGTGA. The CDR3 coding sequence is TGTGCCAGCAGCGCCCCGACAGGTGCGACTTCTGGGGCCAACGTCCTGACTTTC. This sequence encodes CASSAPTGATSGANVLTF.

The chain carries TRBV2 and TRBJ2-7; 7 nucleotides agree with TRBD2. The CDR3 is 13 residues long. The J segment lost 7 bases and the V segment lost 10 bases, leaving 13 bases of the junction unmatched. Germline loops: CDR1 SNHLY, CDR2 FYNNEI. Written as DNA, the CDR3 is TGTGCCATTCCGGGACTAACCCCAGGGGAGCAGTACTTC. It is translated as CAIPGLTPGEQYF.

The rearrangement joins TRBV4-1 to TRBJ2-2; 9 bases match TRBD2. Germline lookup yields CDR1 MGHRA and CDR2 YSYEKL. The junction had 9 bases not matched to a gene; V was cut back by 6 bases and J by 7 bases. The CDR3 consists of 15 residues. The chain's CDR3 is CASSLAGARDGELFF. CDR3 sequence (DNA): TGCGCCAGCAGTTTAGCGGGAGCCCGGGACGGGGAGCTGTTTTTT.

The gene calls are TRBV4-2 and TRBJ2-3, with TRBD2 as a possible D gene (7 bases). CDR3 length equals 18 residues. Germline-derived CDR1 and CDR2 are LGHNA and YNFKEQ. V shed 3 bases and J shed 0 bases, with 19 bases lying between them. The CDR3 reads CASSQRGRGTHSTDTQYF. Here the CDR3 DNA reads TGTGCCAGCAGCCAGAGAGGGCGGGGGACACACAGCACAGATACGCAGTATTTT.

The CDR3 region has the DNA TGTGCCAGCAGCGTAGCAGGTCAGCGGGAAGGAAATGAGCAGTTCTTC. Its protein product is CASSVAGQREGNEQFF. The V and J genes are TRBV9 and TRBJ2-1, with 7 positions matching TRBD2. The germline V gene encodes CDR1 SGDLS and CDR2 YYNGEE. This CDR3 comprises 16 residues. V was clipped by 0 bases and J by 7 bases; unmatched bases: 10. The full variable domain, with the rest looked up from reference TRBV9 and TRBJ2-1, is DSGVTQTPKHLITATGQRVTLRCSPRSGDLSVYWYQQSLDQGLQFLIQYYNGEERAKGNILERFSAQQFPDLHSELNLSSLELGDSALYFCASSVAGQREGNEQFFGPGTRLTVL.

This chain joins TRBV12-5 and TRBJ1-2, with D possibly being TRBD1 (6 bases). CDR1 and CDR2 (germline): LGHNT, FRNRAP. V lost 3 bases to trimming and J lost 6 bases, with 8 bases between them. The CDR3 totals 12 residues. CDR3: CASGFGGHGYTF. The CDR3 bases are TGTGCTAGTGGTTTTGGGGGCCATGGCTACACCTTC. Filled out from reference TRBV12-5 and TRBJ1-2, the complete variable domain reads DARVTQTPRHKVTEMGQEVTMRCQPILGHNTVFWYRQTMMQGLELLAYFRNRAPLDDSGMPKDRFSAEMPDATLATLKIQPSEPRDSAVYFCASGFGGHGYTFGSGTRLTVV.

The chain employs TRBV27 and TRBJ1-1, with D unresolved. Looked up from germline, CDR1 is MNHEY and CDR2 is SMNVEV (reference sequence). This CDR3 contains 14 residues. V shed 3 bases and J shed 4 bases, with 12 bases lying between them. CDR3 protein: CASSLARFGTEAFF. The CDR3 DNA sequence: TGTGCCAGCAGTTTGGCCAGGTTCGGCACTGAAGCTTTCTTT.

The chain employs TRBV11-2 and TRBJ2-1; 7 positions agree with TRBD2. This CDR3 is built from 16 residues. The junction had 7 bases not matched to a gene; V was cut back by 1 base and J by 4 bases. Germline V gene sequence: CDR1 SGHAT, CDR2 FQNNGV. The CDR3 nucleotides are TGTGCCAGCAGCTTAGGAGGGAGGGCCTCTTACAATGAGCAGTTCTTC. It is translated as CASSLGGRASYNEQFF.

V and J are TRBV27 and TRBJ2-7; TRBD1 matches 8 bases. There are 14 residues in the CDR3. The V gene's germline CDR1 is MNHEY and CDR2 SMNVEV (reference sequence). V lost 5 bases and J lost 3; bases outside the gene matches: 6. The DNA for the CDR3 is TGTGCCAGCAGTAACGGACAGGGTCACTACGAGCAGTACTTC. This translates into CASSNGQGHYEQYF.